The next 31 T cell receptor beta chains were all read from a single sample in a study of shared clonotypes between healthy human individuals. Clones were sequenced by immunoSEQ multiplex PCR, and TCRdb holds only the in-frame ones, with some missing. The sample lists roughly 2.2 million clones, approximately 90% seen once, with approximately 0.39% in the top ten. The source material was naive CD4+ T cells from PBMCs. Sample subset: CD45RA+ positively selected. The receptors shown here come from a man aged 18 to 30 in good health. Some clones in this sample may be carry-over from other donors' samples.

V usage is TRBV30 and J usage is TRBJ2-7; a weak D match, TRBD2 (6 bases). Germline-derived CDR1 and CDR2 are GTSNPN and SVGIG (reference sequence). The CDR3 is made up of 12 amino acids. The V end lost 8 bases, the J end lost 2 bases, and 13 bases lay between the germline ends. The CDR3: CAGRGPTYEQYF. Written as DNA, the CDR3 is TGTGCCGGGCGGGGACCCACCTACGAGCAGTACTTC.

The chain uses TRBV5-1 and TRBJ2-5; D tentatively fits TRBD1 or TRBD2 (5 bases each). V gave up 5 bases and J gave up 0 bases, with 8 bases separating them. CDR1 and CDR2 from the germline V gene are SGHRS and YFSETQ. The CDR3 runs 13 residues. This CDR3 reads CASSRGDQETQYF. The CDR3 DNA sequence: TGCGCCAGCAGTCGAGGGGACCAAGAGACCCAGTACTTC.

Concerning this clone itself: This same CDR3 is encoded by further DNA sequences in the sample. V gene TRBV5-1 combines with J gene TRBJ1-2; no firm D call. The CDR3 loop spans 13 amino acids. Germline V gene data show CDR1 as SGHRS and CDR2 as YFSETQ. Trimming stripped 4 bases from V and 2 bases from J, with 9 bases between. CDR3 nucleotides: TGCGCCAGCAGCCTAGACGGGAACTATGGCTACACCTTC. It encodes CASSLDGNYGYTF.

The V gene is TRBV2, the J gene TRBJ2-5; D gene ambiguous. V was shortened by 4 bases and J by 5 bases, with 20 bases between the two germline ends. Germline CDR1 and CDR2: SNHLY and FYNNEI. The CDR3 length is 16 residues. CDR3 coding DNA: TGTGCCAGCAGTGGTCAGTCCCAACGGGTTTGGGAGACCCAGTACTTC. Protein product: CASSGQSQRVWETQYF.

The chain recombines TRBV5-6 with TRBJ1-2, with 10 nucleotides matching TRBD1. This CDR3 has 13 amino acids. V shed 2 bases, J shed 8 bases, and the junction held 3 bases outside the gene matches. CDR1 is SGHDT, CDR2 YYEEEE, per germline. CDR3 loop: CASSFDRGLGYTF. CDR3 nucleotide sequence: TGTGCCAGCAGCTTTGACAGGGGGCTCGGCTACACCTTC.

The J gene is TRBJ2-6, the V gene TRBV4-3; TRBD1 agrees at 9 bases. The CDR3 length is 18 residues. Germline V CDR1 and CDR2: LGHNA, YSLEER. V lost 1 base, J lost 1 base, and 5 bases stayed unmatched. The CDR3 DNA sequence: TGCGCCAGCAGCCAAGTACAGGGGGCAGGGTCTGGGGCCAACGTCCTGACTTTC. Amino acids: CASSQVQGAGSGANVLTF.

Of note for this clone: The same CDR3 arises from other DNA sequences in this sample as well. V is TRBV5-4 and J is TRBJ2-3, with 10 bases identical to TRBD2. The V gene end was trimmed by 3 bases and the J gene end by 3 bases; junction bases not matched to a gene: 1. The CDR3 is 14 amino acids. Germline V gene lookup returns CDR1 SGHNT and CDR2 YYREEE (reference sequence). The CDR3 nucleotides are TGTGCCAGCAGCTCGACTAGCGGGACAGATACGCAGTATTTT. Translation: CASSSTSGTDTQYF.

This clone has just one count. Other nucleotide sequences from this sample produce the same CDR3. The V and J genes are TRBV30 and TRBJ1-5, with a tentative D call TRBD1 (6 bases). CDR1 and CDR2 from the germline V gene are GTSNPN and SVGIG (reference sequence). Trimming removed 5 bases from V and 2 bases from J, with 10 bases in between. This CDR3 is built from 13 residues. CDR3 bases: TGTGCCTGGGGTAGACAGGGCAATCAGCCCCAGCATTTT. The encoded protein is CAWGRQGNQPQHF. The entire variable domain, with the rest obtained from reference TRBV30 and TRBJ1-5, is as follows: SQTIHQWPATLVQPVGSPLSLECTVEGTSNPNLYWYRQAAGRGLQLLFYSVGIGQISSEVPQNLSASRPQDRQFILSSKKLLLSDSGFYLCAWGRQGNQPQHFGDGTRLSIL.

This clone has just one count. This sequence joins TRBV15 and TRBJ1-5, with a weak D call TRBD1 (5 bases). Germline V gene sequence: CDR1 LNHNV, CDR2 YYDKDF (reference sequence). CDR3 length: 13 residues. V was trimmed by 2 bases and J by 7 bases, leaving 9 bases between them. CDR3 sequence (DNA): TGTGCCACCAGCAGACTCAGGGAGCAGCCCCAGCATTTT. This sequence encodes CATSRLREQPQHF.

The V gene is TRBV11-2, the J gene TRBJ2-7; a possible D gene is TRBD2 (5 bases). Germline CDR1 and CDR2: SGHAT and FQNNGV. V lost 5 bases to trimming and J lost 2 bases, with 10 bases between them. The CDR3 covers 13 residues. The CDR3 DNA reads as TGTGCCAGCAGCCAGGATAGCGCCTACGAGCAGTACTTC. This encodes CASSQDSAYEQYF.

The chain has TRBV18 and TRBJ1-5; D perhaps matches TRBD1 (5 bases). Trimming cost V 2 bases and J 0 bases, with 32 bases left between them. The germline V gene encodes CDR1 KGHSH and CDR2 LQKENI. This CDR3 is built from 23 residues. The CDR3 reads CASSPGLADSLTRDSDSNQPQHF. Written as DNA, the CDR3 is TGTGCCAGCTCACCAGGCCTGGCCGACAGTTTAACCCGGGACTCTGATAGCAATCAGCCCCAGCATTTT.

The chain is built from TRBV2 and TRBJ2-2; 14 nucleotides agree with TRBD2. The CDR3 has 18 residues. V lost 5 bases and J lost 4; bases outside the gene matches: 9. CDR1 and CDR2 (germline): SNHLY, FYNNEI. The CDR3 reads CASSLTSGRALSTGELFF. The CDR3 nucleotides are TGTGCCAGCAGTTTGACTAGCGGGAGGGCCCTCAGCACCGGGGAGCTGTTTTTT.

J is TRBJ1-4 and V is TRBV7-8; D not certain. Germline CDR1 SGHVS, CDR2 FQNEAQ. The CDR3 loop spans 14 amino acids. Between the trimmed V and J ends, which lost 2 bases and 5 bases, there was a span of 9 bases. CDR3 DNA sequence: TGTGCCAGCAGCTTAAGAGAGAGAAATGAAAAACTGTTTTTT. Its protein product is CASSLRERNEKLFF.

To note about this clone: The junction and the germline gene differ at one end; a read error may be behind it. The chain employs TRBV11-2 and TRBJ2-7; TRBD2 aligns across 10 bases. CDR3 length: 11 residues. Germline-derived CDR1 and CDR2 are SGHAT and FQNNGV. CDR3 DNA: TGTGCCAGCAGCTTAGACGGACTAGCGGACTTC. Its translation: CASSLDGLADF.

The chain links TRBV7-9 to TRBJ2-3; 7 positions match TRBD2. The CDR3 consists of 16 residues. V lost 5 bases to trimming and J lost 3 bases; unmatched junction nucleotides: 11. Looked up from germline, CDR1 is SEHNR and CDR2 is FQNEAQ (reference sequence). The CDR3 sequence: CASSLTPGLSTDTQYF. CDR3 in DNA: TGTGCCAGCAGCCTCACTCCGGGACTATCAACAGATACGCAGTATTTT.

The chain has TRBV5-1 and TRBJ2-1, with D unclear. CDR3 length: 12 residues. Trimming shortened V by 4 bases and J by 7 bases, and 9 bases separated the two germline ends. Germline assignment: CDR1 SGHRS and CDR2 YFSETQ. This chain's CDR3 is CASSQATNEQFF. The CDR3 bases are TGCGCCAGCAGCCAAGCTACTAATGAGCAGTTCTTC.

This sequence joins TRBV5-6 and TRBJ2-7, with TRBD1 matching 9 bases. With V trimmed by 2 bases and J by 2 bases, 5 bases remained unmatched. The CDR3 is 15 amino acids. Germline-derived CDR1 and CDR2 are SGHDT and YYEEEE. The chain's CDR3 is CASSLTGGAPYEQYF. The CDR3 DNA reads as TGTGCCAGCAGCTTAACAGGGGGCGCCCCCTACGAGCAGTACTTC.

The CDR3, as DNA: TGTGCCAGTAGTATAGTAGCGGTAAGCTCCTACAATGAGCAGTTCTTC. The encoded protein is CASSIVAVSSYNEQFF. The chain recombines TRBV19 with TRBJ2-1, with TRBD2 as a possible D gene (6 bases). Trimming pared 1 base from V and 0 bases from J, leaving 10 bases between. This CDR3 is built from 16 residues. Germline CDR1 and CDR2: LNHDA and SQIVND (reference sequence).

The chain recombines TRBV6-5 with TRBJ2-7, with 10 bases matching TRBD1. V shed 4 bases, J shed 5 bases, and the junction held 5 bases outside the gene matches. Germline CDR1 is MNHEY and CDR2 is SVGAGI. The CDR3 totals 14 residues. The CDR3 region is CASSWDRGLDEQYF. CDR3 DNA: TGTGCCAGCAGTTGGGACAGGGGCCTGGACGAGCAGTACTTC.

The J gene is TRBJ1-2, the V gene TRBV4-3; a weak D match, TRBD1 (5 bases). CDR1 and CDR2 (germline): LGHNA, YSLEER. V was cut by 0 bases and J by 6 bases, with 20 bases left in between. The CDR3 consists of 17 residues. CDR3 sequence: CASSQEGAAGALNGYTF. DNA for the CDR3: TGCGCCAGCAGCCAAGAAGGTGCGGCTGGGGCACTAAATGGCTACACCTTC.

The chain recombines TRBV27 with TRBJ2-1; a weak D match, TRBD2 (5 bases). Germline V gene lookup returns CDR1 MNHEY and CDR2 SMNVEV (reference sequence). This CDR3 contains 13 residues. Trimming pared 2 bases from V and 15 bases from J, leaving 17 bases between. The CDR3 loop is CASSLLWAGVVFF. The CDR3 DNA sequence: TGTGCCAGCAGTTTACTGTGGGCCGGGGTGGTGTTCTTC.

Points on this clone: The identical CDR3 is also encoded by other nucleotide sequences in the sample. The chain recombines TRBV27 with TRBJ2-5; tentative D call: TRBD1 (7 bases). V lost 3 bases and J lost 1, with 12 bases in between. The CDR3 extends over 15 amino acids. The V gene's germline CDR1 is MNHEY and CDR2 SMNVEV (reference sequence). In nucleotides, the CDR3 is TGTGCCAGCAGTTTCGGCGGGACAGCCCAAGAGACCCAGTACTTC. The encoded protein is CASSFGGTAQETQYF.

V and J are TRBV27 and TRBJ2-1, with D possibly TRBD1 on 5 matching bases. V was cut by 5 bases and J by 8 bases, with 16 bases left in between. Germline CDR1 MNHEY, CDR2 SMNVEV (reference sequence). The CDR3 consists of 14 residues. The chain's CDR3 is CASSVVRAADEQFF. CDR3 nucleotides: TGTGCCAGCAGTGTAGTCAGGGCCGCGGATGAGCAGTTCTTC.

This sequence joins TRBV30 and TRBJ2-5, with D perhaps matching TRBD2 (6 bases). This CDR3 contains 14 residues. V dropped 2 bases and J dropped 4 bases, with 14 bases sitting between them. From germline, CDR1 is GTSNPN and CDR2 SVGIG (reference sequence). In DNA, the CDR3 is TGTGCCTGGAGTTTGCCGGGAGCCAGAGAGACCCAGTACTTC. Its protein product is CAWSLPGARETQYF.

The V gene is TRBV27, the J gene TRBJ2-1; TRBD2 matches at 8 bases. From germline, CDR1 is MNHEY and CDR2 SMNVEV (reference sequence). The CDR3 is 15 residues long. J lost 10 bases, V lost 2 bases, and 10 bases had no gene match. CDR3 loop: CASSLMGLGGREQFF. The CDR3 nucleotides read TGTGCCAGCAGTTTAATGGGACTAGGAGGGAGAGAGCAGTTCTTC.

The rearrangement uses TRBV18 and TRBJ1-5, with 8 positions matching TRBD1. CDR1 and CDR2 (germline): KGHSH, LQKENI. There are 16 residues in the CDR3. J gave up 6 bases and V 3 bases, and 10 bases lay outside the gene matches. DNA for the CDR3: TGTGCCAGCTCACCGACTACAGGGGGAGAAGTTCAGCCCCAGCATTTT. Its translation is CASSPTTGGEVQPQHF.

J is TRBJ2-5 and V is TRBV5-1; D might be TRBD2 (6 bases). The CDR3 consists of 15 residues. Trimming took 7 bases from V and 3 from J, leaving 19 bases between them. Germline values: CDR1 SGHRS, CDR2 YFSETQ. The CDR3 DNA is TGCGCCAGCTGTACTCTCTTGGCGGGGAAAGAGACCCAGTACTTC. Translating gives CASCTLLAGKETQYF.

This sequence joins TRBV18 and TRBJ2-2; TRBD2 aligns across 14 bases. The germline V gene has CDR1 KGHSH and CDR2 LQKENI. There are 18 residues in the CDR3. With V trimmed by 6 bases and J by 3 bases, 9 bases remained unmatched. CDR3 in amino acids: CASSKGLAGEPDTGELFF. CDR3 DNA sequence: TGTGCCAGCTCCAAGGGACTAGCGGGAGAACCCGACACCGGGGAGCTGTTTTTT.

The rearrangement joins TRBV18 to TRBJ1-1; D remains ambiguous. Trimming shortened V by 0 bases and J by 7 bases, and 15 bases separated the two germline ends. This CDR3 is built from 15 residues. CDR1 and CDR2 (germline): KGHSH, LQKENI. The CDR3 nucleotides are TGTGCCAGCTCACCACCGACGCGACCTGGCTTTGAAGCTTTCTTT. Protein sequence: CASSPPTRPGFEAFF.

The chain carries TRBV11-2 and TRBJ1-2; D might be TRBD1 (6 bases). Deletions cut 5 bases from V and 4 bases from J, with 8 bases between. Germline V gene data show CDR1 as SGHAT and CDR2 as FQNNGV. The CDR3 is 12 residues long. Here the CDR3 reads CASSAGAYGYTF. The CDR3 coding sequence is TGTGCCAGCAGCGCGGGGGCCTATGGCTACACCTTC.

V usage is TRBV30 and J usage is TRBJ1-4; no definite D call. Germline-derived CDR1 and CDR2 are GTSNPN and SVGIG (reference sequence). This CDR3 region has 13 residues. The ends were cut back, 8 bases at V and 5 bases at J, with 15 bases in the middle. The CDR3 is CATTVGGNEKLFF. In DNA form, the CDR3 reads TGTGCCACCACAGTGGGAGGGAATGAAAAACTGTTTTTT.